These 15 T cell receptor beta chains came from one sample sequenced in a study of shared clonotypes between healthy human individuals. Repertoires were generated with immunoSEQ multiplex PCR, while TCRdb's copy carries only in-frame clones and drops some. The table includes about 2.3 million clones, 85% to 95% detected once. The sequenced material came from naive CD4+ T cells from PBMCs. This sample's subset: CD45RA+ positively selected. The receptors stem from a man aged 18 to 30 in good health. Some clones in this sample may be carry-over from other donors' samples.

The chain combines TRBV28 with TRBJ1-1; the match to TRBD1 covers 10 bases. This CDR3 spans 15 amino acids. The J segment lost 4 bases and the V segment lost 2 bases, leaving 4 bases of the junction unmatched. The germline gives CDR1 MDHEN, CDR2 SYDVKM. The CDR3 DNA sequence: TGTGCCAGCAGTTTACCGGGACAGGGGTTCACTGAAGCTTTCTTT. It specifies CASSLPGQGFTEAFF.

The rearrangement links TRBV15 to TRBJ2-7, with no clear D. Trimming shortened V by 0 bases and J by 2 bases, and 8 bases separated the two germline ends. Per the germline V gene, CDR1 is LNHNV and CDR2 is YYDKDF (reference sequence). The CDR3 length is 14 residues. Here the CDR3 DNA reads TGTGCCACCAGCAGAGACCGGGTTACCTACGAGCAGTACTTC. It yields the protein CATSRDRVTYEQYF. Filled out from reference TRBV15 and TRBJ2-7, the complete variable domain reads DAMVIQNPRYQVTQFGKPVTLSCSQTLNHNVMYWYQQKSSQAPKLLFHYYDKDFNNEADTPDNFQSRRPNTSFCFLDIRSPGLGDTAMYLCATSRDRVTYEQYFGPGTRLTVT.

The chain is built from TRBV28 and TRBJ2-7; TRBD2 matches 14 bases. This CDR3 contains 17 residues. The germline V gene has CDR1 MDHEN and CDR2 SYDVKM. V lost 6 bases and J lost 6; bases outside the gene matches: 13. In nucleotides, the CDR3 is TGTGCCAGCAGGGGACTTCCCGGACTAGCGGGAGGAAGCGAGCAGTACTTC. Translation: CASRGLPGLAGGSEQYF.

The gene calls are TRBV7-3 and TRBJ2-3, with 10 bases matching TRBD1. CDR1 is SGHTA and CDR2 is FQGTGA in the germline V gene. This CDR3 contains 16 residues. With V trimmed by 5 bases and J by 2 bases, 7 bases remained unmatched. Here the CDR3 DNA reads TGTGCCAGCAGCCCCCTCGGGACAGGGGCCACAGATACGCAGTATTTT. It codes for CASSPLGTGATDTQYF.

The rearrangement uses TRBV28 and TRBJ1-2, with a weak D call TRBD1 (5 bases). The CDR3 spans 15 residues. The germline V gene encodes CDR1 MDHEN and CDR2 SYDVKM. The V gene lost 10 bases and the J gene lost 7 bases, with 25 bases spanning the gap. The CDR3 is CANPGQGAQRPGYTF. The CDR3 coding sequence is TGTGCCAACCCAGGACAAGGGGCTCAACGCCCTGGCTACACCTTC.

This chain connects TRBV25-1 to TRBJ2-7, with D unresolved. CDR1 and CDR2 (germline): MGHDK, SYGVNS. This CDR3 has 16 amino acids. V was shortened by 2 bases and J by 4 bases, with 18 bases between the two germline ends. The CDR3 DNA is TGTGCCAGCAGTGAAGAAGGATGGTATGGGAATTACGAGCAGTACTTC. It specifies CASSEEGWYGNYEQYF.

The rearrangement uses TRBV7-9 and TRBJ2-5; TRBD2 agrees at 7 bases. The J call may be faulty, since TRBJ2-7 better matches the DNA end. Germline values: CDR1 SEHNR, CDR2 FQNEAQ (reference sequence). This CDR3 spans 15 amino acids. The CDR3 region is CASSSRASGNYEQYF. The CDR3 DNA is TGTGCCAGCAGCTCCAGGGCTAGCGGAAACTACGAGCAGTACTTC.

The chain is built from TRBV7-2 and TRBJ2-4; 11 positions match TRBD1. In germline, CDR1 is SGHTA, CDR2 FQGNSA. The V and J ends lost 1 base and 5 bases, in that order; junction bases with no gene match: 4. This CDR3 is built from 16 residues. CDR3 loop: CASSLVGTGGENIQYF. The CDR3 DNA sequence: TGTGCCAGCAGCTTAGTAGGGACAGGGGGAGAAAACATTCAGTACTTC.

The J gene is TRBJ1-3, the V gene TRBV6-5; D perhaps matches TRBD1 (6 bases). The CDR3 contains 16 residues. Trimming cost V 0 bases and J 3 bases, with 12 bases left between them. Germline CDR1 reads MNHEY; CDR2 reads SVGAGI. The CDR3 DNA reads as TGTGCCAGCAGTTACTCTAGGGGGAGTCTTGGAAACACCATATATTTT. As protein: CASSYSRGSLGNTIYF.

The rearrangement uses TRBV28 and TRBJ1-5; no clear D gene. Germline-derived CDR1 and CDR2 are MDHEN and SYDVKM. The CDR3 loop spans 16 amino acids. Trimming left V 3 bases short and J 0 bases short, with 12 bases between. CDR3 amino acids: CASSFGRSYSNQPQHF. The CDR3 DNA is TGTGCCAGCAGTTTCGGCAGGAGCTATAGCAATCAGCCCCAGCATTTT.

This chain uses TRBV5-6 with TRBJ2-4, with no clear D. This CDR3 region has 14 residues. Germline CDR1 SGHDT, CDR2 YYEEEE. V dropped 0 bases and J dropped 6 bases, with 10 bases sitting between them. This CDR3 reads CASSLGTTPNIQYF. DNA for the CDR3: TGTGCCAGCAGCTTGGGGACCACACCAAACATTCAGTACTTC.

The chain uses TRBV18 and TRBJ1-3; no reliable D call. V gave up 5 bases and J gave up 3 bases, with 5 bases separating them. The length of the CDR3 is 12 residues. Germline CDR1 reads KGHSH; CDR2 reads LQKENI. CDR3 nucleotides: TGTGCCAGCTCAGAAGGTGGAAACACCATATATTTT. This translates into CASSEGGNTIYF. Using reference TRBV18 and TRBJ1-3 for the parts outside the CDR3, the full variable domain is NAGVMQNPRHLVRRRGQEARLRCSPMKGHSHVYWYRQLPEEGLKFMVYLQKENIIDESGMPKERFSAEFPKEGPSILRIQQVVRGDSAAYFCASSEGGNTIYFGEGSWLTVV.

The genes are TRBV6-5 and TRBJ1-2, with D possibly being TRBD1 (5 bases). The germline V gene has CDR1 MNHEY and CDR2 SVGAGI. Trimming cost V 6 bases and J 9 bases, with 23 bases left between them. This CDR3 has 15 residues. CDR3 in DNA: TGTGCCAGCAGCCGCAGGGTAACGGATTTGAACAGCTACACCTTC. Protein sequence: CASSRRVTDLNSYTF.

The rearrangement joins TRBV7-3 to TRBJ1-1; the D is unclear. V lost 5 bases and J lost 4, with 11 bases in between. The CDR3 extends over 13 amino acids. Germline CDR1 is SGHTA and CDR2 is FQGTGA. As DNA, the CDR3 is TGTGCCAGCAGCCAGAGCGGGGTCACTGAAGCTTTCTTT. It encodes CASSQSGVTEAFF.

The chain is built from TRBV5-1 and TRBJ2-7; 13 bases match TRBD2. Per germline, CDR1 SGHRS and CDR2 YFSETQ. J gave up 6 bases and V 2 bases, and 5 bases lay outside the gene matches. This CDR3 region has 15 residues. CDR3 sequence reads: CASSFGLAGVGEQYF. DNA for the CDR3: TGCGCCAGCAGCTTTGGACTAGCGGGAGTGGGCGAGCAGTACTTC.